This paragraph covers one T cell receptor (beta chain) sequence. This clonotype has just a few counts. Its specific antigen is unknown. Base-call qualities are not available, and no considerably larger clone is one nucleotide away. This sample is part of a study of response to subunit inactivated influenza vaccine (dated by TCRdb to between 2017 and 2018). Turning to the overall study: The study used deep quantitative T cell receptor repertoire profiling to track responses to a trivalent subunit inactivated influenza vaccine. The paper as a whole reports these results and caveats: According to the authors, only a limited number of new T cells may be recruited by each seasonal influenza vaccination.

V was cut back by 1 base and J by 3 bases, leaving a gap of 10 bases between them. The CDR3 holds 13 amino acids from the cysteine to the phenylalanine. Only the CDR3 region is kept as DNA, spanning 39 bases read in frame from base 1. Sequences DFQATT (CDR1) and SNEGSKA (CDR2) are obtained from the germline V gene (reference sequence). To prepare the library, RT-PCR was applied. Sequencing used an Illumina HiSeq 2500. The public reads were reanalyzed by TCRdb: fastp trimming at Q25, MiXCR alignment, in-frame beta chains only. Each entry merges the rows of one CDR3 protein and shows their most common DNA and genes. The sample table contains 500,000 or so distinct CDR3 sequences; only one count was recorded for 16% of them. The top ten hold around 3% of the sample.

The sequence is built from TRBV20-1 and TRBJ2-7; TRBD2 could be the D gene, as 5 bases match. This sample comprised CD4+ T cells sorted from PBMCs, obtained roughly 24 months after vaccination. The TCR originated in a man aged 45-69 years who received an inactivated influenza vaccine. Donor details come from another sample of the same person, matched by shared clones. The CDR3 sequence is CSARGTLNYEQYF. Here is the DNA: TGCAGTGCTAGAGGGACTCTTAACTACGAGCAGTACTTC.